These 32 T cell receptor beta chains share one sample of origin, sequenced in a study of T cells in Graves' hyperthyroidism and ophthalmopathy. RNA transcripts gave rise to amplified TCR beta CDR3 regions. Carried out on the TCR CDR3, a first-round RT-PCR used the HTBI primer set. A single record per CDR3 protein comes from TCRdb applying MiXCR to the multiplex PCR reads. The profile shows hundreds of thousands of distinct CDR3 sequences, 38% of them singletons. The sequencing sample was made of blood. These receptors were taken from a man aged 18 to 35 with Graves' hyperthyroidism.

This clonotype was observed a few times. In DNA, the CDR3 is TGTGCCACCAGCAGGCCCCCGGACAGAGCAACTAATGAAAAACTGTTTTTT. This gives the protein CATSRPPDRATNEKLFF. This chain connects TRBV15 to TRBJ1-4; perhaps TRBD1 as D (6 bases). Germline V gives CDR1 LNHNV, CDR2 YYDKDF (reference sequence). V lost 3 bases to trimming and J lost 0 bases, with 14 bases between them. This CDR3 contains 17 residues.

V is TRBV12-3 or TRBV12-4 and J is TRBJ1-1, with 7 positions matching TRBD1. The CDR3 has 15 amino acids. Trimming at V came to 6 bases and at J to 2 bases, leaving 9 bases not matched to a gene. The CDR3, as DNA: TGTGCCAGCAGGCCTTCGGGACAGTTAAACACTGAAGCTTTCTTT. Residues: CASRPSGQLNTEAFF.

The V and J genes are TRBV12-3 or TRBV12-4 and TRBJ1-4; unclear D gene. Trimming cost V 7 bases and J 7 bases, with 10 bases left between them. This CDR3 spans 12 amino acids. DNA of the CDR3: TGTGCCAGCATCACGGGCGGTGAAAAACTGTTTTTT. It translates to CASITGGEKLFF.

This clonotype turned up a few times. The V call is TRBV7-2, the J call TRBJ1-2; D gene unclear. V was trimmed by 5 bases and J by 0 bases, leaving 10 bases between them. CDR1 and CDR2 (germline): SGHTA, FQGNSA. There are 14 residues in the CDR3. DNA of the CDR3: TGTGCCAGCAGCCCGAGACGGACTAACTATGGCTACACCTTC. Translation: CASSPRRTNYGYTF.

This clonotype was counted only a few times. The chain combines TRBV7-9 with TRBJ1-1, with TRBD1 identical over 8 bases. This CDR3 comprises 14 residues. V lost 4 bases, J lost 6 bases, and 7 bases stayed unmatched. Germline CDR1 and CDR2: SEHNR and FQNEAQ (reference sequence). CDR3 in amino acids: CASSSGGSSPEAFF. The CDR3 coding sequence is TGTGCCAGCAGCTCAGGGGGCTCATCCCCTGAAGCTTTCTTT.

There are a few counts of this clonotype. One end of the junction varies from germline; a read error may be responsible. J is TRBJ1-1 and V is TRBV7-6; D call uncertain. The CDR3 contains 15 residues. From germline, CDR1 is SGHVS and CDR2 FNYEAQ. For the CDR3, the DNA is TGCGCCAGCAGCCCAGCCTTCGGGTCGAACACTGAAGCTTTCTTT. Residues: CASSPAFGSNTEAFF. Full variable domain (rest looked up from reference TRBV7-6 and TRBJ1-1): GAGVSQSPRYKVTKRGQDVALRCDPISGHVSLYWYRQALGQGPEFLTYFNYEAQQDKSGLPNDRFSAERPEGSISTLTIQRTEQRDSAMYRCASSPAFGSNTEAFFGQGTRLTVV.

This chain joins TRBV7-2 and TRBJ2-5; D ambiguous. Per the germline V gene, CDR1 is SGHTA and CDR2 is FQGNSA. The CDR3 length is 14 residues. V was clipped by 3 bases and J by 1 base, with 9 bases between them. DNA of the CDR3: TGTGCCAGCAGCTTCTCCGTCCTCCAAGAGACCCAGTACTTC. Encoded protein: CASSFSVLQETQYF. Full variable domain (remainder filled in from reference TRBV7-2 and TRBJ2-5): GAGVSQSPSNKVTEKGKDVELRCDPISGHTALYWYRQSLGQGLEFLIYFQGNSAPDKSGLPSDRFSAERTGGSVSTLTIQRTQQEDSAVYLCASSFSVLQETQYFGPGTRLLVL.

In this sample, this clonotype turned up many times. The J gene is TRBJ2-5, the V gene TRBV20-1, with D possibly being TRBD1 (6 bases). V lost 5 bases and J lost 5, with 15 bases in between. The CDR3 spans 13 residues. CDR1 and CDR2 (germline): DFQATT, SNEGSKA (reference sequence). The DNA for the CDR3 is TGCAGTGCTCTAACAGGGTATGGCGAGACCCAGTACTTC. Translation: CSALTGYGETQYF.

This clonotype was counted ten times or more. This chain joins TRBV15 and TRBJ1-1; D gene uncertain. Trimming removed 8 bases from V and 2 bases from J, with 15 bases in between. CDR1 and CDR2 (germline): LNHNV, YYDKDF (reference sequence). The length of the CDR3 is 14 residues. Here the CDR3 reads CATEPAALNTEAFF. The CDR3 bases are TGTGCCACCGAGCCGGCAGCCCTTAACACTGAAGCTTTCTTT. The entire variable domain, with the rest obtained from reference TRBV15 and TRBJ1-1, is as follows: DAMVIQNPRYQVTQFGKPVTLSCSQTLNHNVMYWYQQKSSQAPKLLFHYYDKDFNNEADTPDNFQSRRPNTSFCFLDIRSPGLGDTAMYLCATEPAALNTEAFFGQGTRLTVV.

This clonotype was recorded at least ten times. The rearrangement uses TRBV15 and TRBJ1-5; unclear D gene. The germline V gene encodes CDR1 LNHNV and CDR2 YYDKDF (reference sequence). This CDR3 spans 14 amino acids. The V end lost 4 bases, the J end lost 7 bases, and 14 bases lay between the germline ends. Written as DNA, the CDR3 is TGTGCCACCAGCACTCGTTCTTCCGGCCAGCCCCAGCATTTT. This encodes CATSTRSSGQPQHF.

This clonotype showed up many times. This sequence joins TRBV7-8 and TRBJ2-6; TRBD1 aligns across 7 bases. This CDR3 has 17 residues. Per the germline V gene, CDR1 is SGHVS and CDR2 is FQNEAQ. V shed 6 bases and J 2 bases; nucleotides not matched to a gene: 10. The CDR3 DNA is TGTGCCAGCAGAACAGGGTCCCAGGGGGCTGGGGCCAACGTCCTGACTTTC. Translation: CASRTGSQGAGANVLTF.

V is TRBV10-3 and J is TRBJ1-4; D is unresolved. The CDR3 runs to 13 residues. Trimming pared 6 bases from V and 2 bases from J, leaving 7 bases between. From germline, CDR1 is ENHRY and CDR2 SYGVKD. DNA for the CDR3: TGTGCCATCAGACCCGGGACTAATGAAAAACTGTTTTTT. Translating gives CAIRPGTNEKLFF.

This clonotype came up many times. The rearrangement joins TRBV29-1 to TRBJ1-1; no clear D. V lost 6 bases and J lost 1, with 3 bases in between. Germline CDR1 is SQVTM and CDR2 is ANQGSEA. CDR3 length: 10 residues. The CDR3 DNA reads as TGCAGCGTCACGAACACTGAAGCTTTCTTT. It translates to CSVTNTEAFF. Supplemented by reference TRBV29-1 and TRBJ1-1, the full variable domain reads SAVISQKPSRDICQRGTSLTIQCQVDSQVTMMFWYRQQPGQSLTLIATANQGSEATYESGFVIDKFPISRPNLTFSTLTVSNMSPEDSSIYLCSVTNTEAFFGQGTRLTVV.

This chain links TRBV6-1 with TRBJ1-2; D gene uncertain. Trimming left V 1 base short and J 2 bases short, with 8 bases between. The CDR3 consists of 14 residues. The germline CDR1 and CDR2 sequences are MNHNS and SASEGT. CDR3 protein: CASSEVDGNYGYTF. CDR3 sequence (DNA): TGTGCCAGCAGTGAAGTAGACGGCAACTATGGCTACACCTTC.

This clonotype occurred a few times. V gene TRBV5-1 combines with J gene TRBJ1-1; D is ambiguous. The CDR3 runs 13 residues. Trimming shortened V by 3 bases and J by 3 bases, and 9 bases separated the two germline ends. The germline V gene encodes CDR1 SGHRS and CDR2 YFSETQ. The CDR3 DNA follows: TGCGCCAGCAGCTCCGGAGAGGACACTGAAGCTTTCTTT. Its protein product is CASSSGEDTEAFF.

The chain recombines TRBV6-6 with TRBJ1-5, with 10 bases lining up with TRBD1. The CDR3 runs 15 residues. Germline CDR1 reads MNHNY; CDR2 reads SVGAGI (reference sequence). V trimming: 7 bases; J trimming: 5 bases; junction bases outside the gene matches: 8. Here the CDR3 DNA reads TGTGCCAGCACCTCCCGGGACAGGGGCGATCAGCCCCAGCATTTT. It is translated as CASTSRDRGDQPQHF.

The rearrangement joins TRBV29-1 to TRBJ2-5, with 8 bases aligning to TRBD2. The CDR3 contains 11 residues. In germline, CDR1 is SQVTM, CDR2 ANQGSEA. Losses at the gene ends were 8 bases for V and 5 bases for J; bases not matched to a gene: 4. The CDR3 DNA is TGCAGCTCCCGGGGGGGGGAGACCCAGTACTTC. Encoded protein: CSSRGGETQYF.

This clonotype was seen at least ten times. J is TRBJ1-1 and V is TRBV5-8; D is possibly TRBD1 (5 bases). The germline gives CDR1 SGHTS, CDR2 YDEGEE. V was cut by 0 bases and J by 3 bases, with 6 bases left in between. This CDR3 comprises 13 residues. DNA of the CDR3: TGTGCCAGCAGCTTGGAACAGGACACTGAAGCTTTCTTT. Its translation: CASSLEQDTEAFF.

This clonotype was picked up a small number of times. The chain has TRBV6-6 and TRBJ1-1; perhaps TRBD1 as D (5 bases). From germline, CDR1 is MNHNY and CDR2 SVGAGI (reference sequence). This CDR3 is 13 amino acids long. Trimming took off 7 bases at V and 1 base at J, with 10 bases between the two ends. Written as DNA, the CDR3 is TGTGCCAGCACCGACAGAGGGAACACTGAAGCTTTCTTT. Translating it yields CASTDRGNTEAFF.

This clonotype turned up a few times. The chain couples TRBV12-3 or TRBV12-4 to TRBJ2-2, with TRBD1 matching over 12 bases. V trimming: 5 bases; J trimming: 5 bases; junction bases outside the gene matches: 6. There are 16 residues in the CDR3. In DNA form, the CDR3 reads TGTGCCAGCAGTACCGGGACAGGGGGCGTGACCGGGGAGCTGTTTTTT. Translated, it gives CASSTGTGGVTGELFF.

This clonotype was seen a few times. The V and J genes are TRBV7-8 and TRBJ1-4; TRBD1 aligns across 7 bases. V shed 5 bases and J 3 bases; nucleotides not matched to a gene: 15. CDR1 and CDR2 from the germline V gene are SGHVS and FQNEAQ. The CDR3 extends over 18 amino acids. CDR3 bases: TGTGCCAGCAGCGACCGGGACAGAAACGTAGGGGCTAATGAAAAACTGTTTTTT. Translation gives CASSDRDRNVGANEKLFF.

This clonotype has just one count. The chain has TRBV2 and TRBJ2-5; D is perhaps TRBD1 or TRBD2 (5 bases each). Trimming shortened V by 6 bases and J by 5 bases, and 13 bases separated the two germline ends. The CDR3 is 13 residues long. The germline gives CDR1 SNHLY, CDR2 FYNNEI. The CDR3 DNA sequence: TGTGCCAGCAGGGGGCCGGTAGCGGAGACCCAGTACTTC. Its protein is CASRGPVAETQYF.

The gene calls are TRBV29-1 and TRBJ1-1, with 9 bases aligning to TRBD1. The CDR3 is 12 amino acids. The germline V gene encodes CDR1 SQVTM and CDR2 ANQGSEA. V was pared by 6 bases and J by 6 bases, with 5 bases of the junction left unmatched. The CDR3 DNA follows: TGCAGCGTCAGGGACAGGGTTTCTGAAGCTTTCTTT. Encoded protein: CSVRDRVSEAFF.

J is TRBJ1-1 and V is TRBV25-1; D is uncertain. Germline assignment: CDR1 MGHDK and CDR2 SYGVNS. There are 13 residues in the CDR3. The ends were cut back, 7 bases at V and 0 bases at J, with 9 bases in the middle. CDR3 DNA sequence: TGTGCCAGCAACCCTCAGCTGAACACTGAAGCTTTCTTT. Amino acids: CASNPQLNTEAFF.

Ten or more counts support this clonotype. This CDR3 reads CASSEAGTGVVFGNTIYF. The CDR3 nucleotides read TGTGCCAGCAGTGAAGCGGGGACAGGGGTCGTCTTTGGAAACACCATATATTTT. The chain uses TRBV2 and TRBJ1-3; 10 positions match TRBD1. The CDR3 covers 18 residues. Per germline, CDR1 SNHLY and CDR2 FYNNEI. Trimming cost V 0 bases and J 3 bases; bases outside gene matches: 8.

This chain uses TRBV7-9 with TRBJ2-5, with D possibly matching TRBD2 (7 bases). The CDR3 extends over 15 amino acids. V was cut by 5 bases and J by 6 bases, with 19 bases left in between. Looked up from germline, CDR1 is SEHNR and CDR2 is FQNEAQ (reference sequence). The CDR3 protein is CASSQEVRGAKTQYF. In DNA, the CDR3 is TGTGCCAGCAGCCAAGAAGTTCGGGGGGCAAAGACCCAGTACTTC.

The table lists this clonotype with a few counts. An end of the junction differs from the germline gene, which may be a read error. J is TRBJ2-7 and V is TRBV7-2, with D perhaps matching TRBD2 (5 bases). The germline gives CDR1 SGHTA, CDR2 FQGNSA. The CDR3 has 15 amino acids. CDR3 sequence: CASSLVGEAVDEQYF. The CDR3 DNA reads as TGCGCCAGCAGCTTGGTGGGAGAGGCGGTGGACGAGCAGTACTTC.

V gene TRBV12-3 or TRBV12-4 combines with J gene TRBJ2-7; D call uncertain. CDR3 length equals 13 residues. With 5 bases removed from V and 2 bases from J, the gap between germline ends came to 10 bases. The CDR3, as DNA: TGTGCCAGCAGTCCATACTCAGCCTACGAGCAGTACTTC. This translates into CASSPYSAYEQYF.

The chain employs TRBV6-1 and TRBJ2-5, with D possibly being TRBD1 or TRBD2 (5 bases each). V was cut by 6 bases and J by 4 bases, with 15 bases left in between. Germline V gene lookup returns CDR1 MNHNS and CDR2 SASEGT. CDR3 length: 14 residues. The CDR3 DNA follows: TGTGCCAGCAGCCAGATAGACAGCGGAGAGACCCAGTACTTC. It yields the protein CASSQIDSGETQYF.

The chain couples TRBV7-9 to TRBJ2-2; 7 bases match TRBD2. With 5 bases clipped from V and 2 bases from J, the junction kept 5 bases outside the gene matches. Germline V gene data show CDR1 as SEHNR and CDR2 as FQNEAQ (reference sequence). The CDR3 is made up of 15 amino acids. The CDR3 here is CASSTLTSNTGELFF. The CDR3 nucleotides are TGTGCCAGCAGCACGCTGACTAGCAACACCGGGGAGCTGTTTTTT.

The V gene is TRBV10-3, the J gene TRBJ1-1; the D gene is possibly TRBD1 (6 bases). The CDR3 is 11 amino acids. V lost 3 bases, J lost 10 bases, and 9 bases lay in between. Germline V lookup: CDR1 ENHRY, CDR2 SYGVKD. The CDR3 DNA is TGTGCCATCAGTGAAGGAGGGGGAGCTTTCTTT. Its protein is CAISEGGGAFF.

V gene TRBV29-1 combines with J gene TRBJ2-5; D not certain. In germline, CDR1 is SQVTM, CDR2 ANQGSEA. With 6 bases removed from V and 1 base from J, the gap between germline ends came to 15 bases. The CDR3 covers 14 residues. This CDR3 is CSVYVPVLQETQYF. The DNA of the CDR3 is TGCAGCGTGTACGTGCCCGTACTCCAAGAGACCCAGTACTTC.